Listed here is a single T cell receptor beta chain. The target antigen is unknown. This CDR3 has 13 amino acids. Germline values: CDR1 DFQATT, CDR2 SNEGSKA (reference sequence). V was clipped by 8 bases and J by 4 bases; unmatched bases: 9. The data were obtained in a study of human T cells and chemical hapten exposure. Whole-study findings and limits: The presence of alopecia in the donors means their immune response may differ from healthy people's. It was expanded TCRs that formed significantly more large CDR3 similarity clusters than controls did.

TCRdb used MiXCR to reprocess the RACE reads, holding one entry per CDR3 protein. This sample carries under 300,000 distinct CDR3 sequences, roughly 7.7% of them seen once, and the ten largest clones take 1.2%. Time point here: pre-sensitization, week 0. Treatment: therapeutic diphenylcyclopropenone sensitization with weekly scalp DPC. Sequences were derived from whole blood, sampled in connection with sensitization to the hapten diphenylcyclopropenone (DPC). The clonotype comes from a man aged 18-30 years with alopecia areata. Some clones in this sample may be carry-over from other donors' samples. The genes are TRBV20-1 and TRBJ1-2; TRBD1 matches at 8 bases. The CDR3 is CSSEPGGGYGYTF. In nucleotides, the CDR3 is TGCAGTTCTGAACCAGGGGGCGGCTATGGCTACACCTTC.